This TCR beta chain is from a study of blood T cell repertoires in COVID-19. Study overall: COVID-19 samples from acute and convalescent phases originated in the United States, Italy and Spain.

CDR1 and CDR2 from the germline V gene are MGHRA and YSYEKL. V dropped 3 bases and J dropped 2 bases, with 8 bases sitting between them. The CDR3 is 13 residues long. Original handling: By means of reference gene primer amplification, nucleated cell counts were estimated. Generated by immunoSEQ multiplex PCR, the TCRdb table keeps only in-frame clones and is missing some. V and J calls plus clone size are reproduced from that table; the DNA served to infer D and trimming. The sample holds roughly 250,000 clones, 88% seen once. The receptor was derived from a man in his sixties who had recovered from COVID-19. The chain recombines TRBV4-1 with TRBJ2-7; D is undetermined. Sequencing used peripheral blood. The CDR3 coding sequence is TGCGCCAGCAGCCACCGCGTAACCTACGAGCAGTACTTC. Residues: CASSHRVTYEQYF.